This is a list of T cell receptor beta chains from one sample in a study of OX40 agonist ivuxolimab in advanced cancers. The method was immunoSEQ multiplex PCR; TCRdb's version includes in-frame clones alone and lacks a portion of them. The sample lists around 46,000 clones, roughly nine tenths seen once, with about 13% in the top ten. The starting material was CD4+ or CD8+ T cells sorted from blood, obtained in a trial of the OX40 agonist ivuxolimab. The receptors were gathered from an adult with an advanced solid tumor such as melanoma, head and neck, liver or kidney cancer. Both conserved end residues are part of each CDR3. Fields, in order: D gene, J gene, V gene, clone size, CDR3 protein, CDR3 DNA. The D gene is left open where the match is weak. A clone size is listed for some rows: how often the clone was seen (once, few, many), or a class if it is expanded.

D: -
J: TRBJ2-3
V: TRBV6-6
size: -
CDR3: CASSYSLPSSTDTQYF
DNA: TGTGCCAGCAGTTACTCTCTTCCCTCTAGCACAGATACGCAGTATTTT

D: TRBD1
J: TRBJ1-3
V: TRBV18
size: few
CDR3: CASSPSKGQALYSGNTIYF
DNA: TGTGCCAGCTCACCATCGAAGGGACAGGCCCTTTACTCTGGAAACACCATATATTTT

D: -
J: TRBJ2-1
V: TRBV6-6
size: -
CDR3: CASSYSGWDEQFF
DNA: TGTGCCAGCAGTTATTCTGGTTGGGATGAGCAGTTCTTC

D: -
J: TRBJ2-7
V: TRBV18
size: -
CDR3: CASSPGQAHYEQYF
DNA: TGTGCCAGCTCACCAGGGCAGGCCCACTACGAGCAGTACTTC

D: -
J: TRBJ2-2
V: TRBV10-3
size: -
CDR3: CAISGESGGPNTGELFF
DNA: TGTGCCATCAGTGGAGAGAGTGGGGGCCCCAACACCGGGGAGCTGTTTTTT

D: TRBD1
J: TRBJ2-1
V: TRBV6-1
size: -
CDR3: CASMETGGIHEQFF
DNA: TGTGCCAGCATGGAAACAGGGGGAATTCATGAGCAGTTCTTC

D: -
J: TRBJ2-1
V: TRBV6-5
size: -
CDR3: CASSYSDGADGYEQFF
DNA: TGTGCCAGCAGTTACTCCGACGGGGCCGATGGGTATGAGCAGTTCTTC

D: -
J: TRBJ2-3
V: TRBV5-6
size: -
CDR3: CASSLGRSITDTQYF
DNA: TGTGCCAGCAGCTTGGGCAGGTCTATCACAGATACGCAGTATTTT

D: -
J: TRBJ2-1
V: TRBV7-9
size: -
CDR3: CASSQGNEQFF
DNA: TGTGCCAGCAGTCAGGGCAATGAGCAGTTCTTC

D: -
J: TRBJ2-5
V: TRBV29-1
size: once
CDR3: CSVEDGGRGRTQYF
DNA: TGCAGCGTTGAAGATGGGGGCCGGGGGCGGACCCAGTACTTC

D: -
J: TRBJ2-3
V: TRBV4-3
size: -
CDR3: CASSQVLGGPTDTQYF
DNA: TGCGCCAGCAGCCAAGTGCTCGGGGGGCCCACAGATACGCAGTATTTT

D: -
J: TRBJ2-6
V: TRBV4-3
size: -
CDR3: CASSRSMVHSGANVLTF
DNA: TGCGCCAGCAGCCGGTCCATGGTGCACTCTGGGGCCAACGTCCTGACTTTC

D: -
J: TRBJ2-3
V: TRBV4-2
size: -
CDR3: CASSQESQYTDTQYF
DNA: TGTGCCAGCAGCCAGGAGTCACAGTACACAGATACGCAGTATTTT

D: -
J: TRBJ1-6
V: TRBV27
size: -
CDR3: CASSSRTDSRSSYNSPLHF
DNA: TGTGCCAGCAGTTCCCGAACCGACAGCCGAAGCTCCTATAATTCACCCCTCCACTTT

D: -
J: TRBJ1-1
V: TRBV19
size: -
CDR3: CATMTVEDGPMNTEAFF
DNA: TGTGCCACCATGACCGTTGAGGACGGTCCAATGAACACTGAAGCTTTCTTT

D: -
J: TRBJ2-3
V: TRBV7-6
size: -
CDR3: CASSPGGGGRTDTQYF
DNA: TGTGCCAGCAGCCCCGGTGGGGGGGGCCGAACAGATACGCAGTATTTT

D: TRBD2
J: TRBJ2-5
V: TRBV15
size: -
CDR3: CATSRVLAGGTEETQYF
DNA: TGTGCCACCAGCAGAGTTCTAGCGGGGGGCACCGAAGAGACCCAGTACTTC

D: -
J: TRBJ1-2
V: TRBV7-9
size: -
CDR3: CASSLGQFLYGYTF
DNA: TGTGCCAGCAGCTTGGGGCAGTTCCTCTATGGCTACACCTTC

D: TRBD1
J: TRBJ2-5
V: TRBV9
size: -
CDR3: CASSPRTGEETQYF
DNA: TGTGCCAGCAGCCCCCGGACAGGGGAAGAGACCCAGTACTTC

D: TRBD1
J: TRBJ2-1
V: TRBV5-6
size: once
CDR3: CATFGQVNINEQFF
DNA: TGTGCCACCTTCGGACAGGTCAATATTAATGAGCAGTTCTTC

D: TRBD1
J: TRBJ2-7
V: TRBV11-2
size: -
CDR3: CASSTGGTYEQYF
DNA: TGTGCCAGCAGCACAGGGGGCACCTACGAGCAGTACTTC

D: -
J: TRBJ1-3
V: TRBV6-6
size: -
CDR3: CASSYKDSGNTIYF
DNA: TGTGCCAGCAGTTATAAGGACAGTGGAAACACCATATATTTT

D: -
J: TRBJ2-7
V: TRBV5-4
size: -
CDR3: CASSLYQGSYEQYF
DNA: TGCGCCAGCAGCTTGTATCAGGGCTCCTACGAGCAGTACTTC

D: -
J: TRBJ2-2
V: TRBV6-4
size: once
CDR3: CASSPSGGGHTGELFF
DNA: TGTGCCAGCTCTCCGAGTGGGGGGGGCCACACCGGGGAGCTGTTTTTT

D: -
J: TRBJ2-1
V: TRBV9
size: -
CDR3: CASSGWNEQFF
DNA: TGTGCCAGCAGCGGATGGAATGAGCAGTTCTTC

D: -
J: TRBJ1-4
V: TRBV7-9
size: -
CDR3: CASSLRTAKNEKLFF
DNA: TGTGCCAGCAGCTTAAGGACAGCAAAAAATGAAAAACTGTTTTTT

D: -
J: TRBJ1-6
V: TRBV7-8
size: few
CDR3: CASSLRLNNSPLHF
DNA: TGTGCCAGCAGCCTCAGACTGAACAATTCACCCCTCCACTTT

D: TRBD2
J: TRBJ2-7
V: TRBV27
size: -
CDR3: CASSLRAGGEQYF
DNA: TGTGCCAGCAGTTTAAGGGCGGGGGGCGAGCAGTACTTC

D: TRBD1
J: TRBJ2-2
V: TRBV7-3
size: -
CDR3: CASSVTGGSTGELFF
DNA: TGTGCCAGCAGCGTTACAGGGGGAAGCACCGGGGAGCTGTTTTTT

D: -
J: TRBJ2-1
V: TRBV19
size: -
CDR3: CASSGSFSYNEQFF
DNA: TGTGCCAGTAGCGGCAGCTTCTCCTACAATGAGCAGTTCTTC

D: -
J: TRBJ2-3
V: TRBV4-1
size: -
CDR3: CASSQGAGDTQYF
DNA: TGCGCCAGCAGCCAAGGGGCGGGAGATACGCAGTATTTT

D: -
J: TRBJ2-3
V: TRBV2
size: -
CDR3: CASRELVGGLSDTQYF
DNA: TGTGCCAGCAGGGAACTAGTGGGGGGGCTTTCAGATACGCAGTATTTT

D: -
J: TRBJ2-6
V: TRBV7-3
size: once
CDR3: CASSLRDGLSGANVLTF
DNA: TGTGCCAGCAGCCTTCGGGACGGTTTATCTGGGGCCAACGTCCTGACTTTC

D: -
J: TRBJ2-6
V: TRBV9
size: -
CDR3: CASSEWRVSGANVLTF
DNA: TGTGCCAGCAGCGAGTGGAGGGTTAGTGGGGCCAACGTCCTGACTTTC

D: -
J: TRBJ2-1
V: TRBV9
size: -
CDR3: CASSVGGGRDNEQFF
DNA: TGTGCCAGCAGCGTAGGGGGCGGCCGGGACAATGAGCAGTTCTTC

D: -
J: TRBJ1-1
V: TRBV4-3
size: -
CDR3: CASSQGWGENTEAFF
DNA: TGCGCCAGCAGCCAAGGGTGGGGAGAGAACACTGAAGCTTTCTTT